These T cell receptor beta chains were read from a single sample in a study of T cells in Graves' hyperthyroidism and ophthalmopathy. One entry per CDR3 protein, called by TCRdb with MiXCR from the multiplex PCR reads. This repertoire shows 500,000 to 750,000 distinct CDR3 sequences, around a sixth found once; its top ten account for approximately 7%. The specimen was blood. The receptors were sampled from a woman in her 30s with Graves' hyperthyroidism. Each CDR3 is given with its conserved first and last residue.

V gene	J gene	CDR3 protein
TRBV6-1	TRBJ2-2	CASSEAYSYTGELFF
TRBV19	TRBJ1-5	CASSMRRGNQPQHF
TRBV5-6	TRBJ1-1	CASSPRPDRDTEAFF
TRBV27	TRBJ2-1	CASSLFRGSYNEQFF
TRBV29-1	TRBJ2-1	CSGGLVGDEQFF
TRBV3-1	TRBJ1-3	CASSRRTGYGNTIYF
TRBV28	TRBJ2-3	CASTTGQGRSDTQYF
TRBV20-1	TRBJ2-7	CSTSSLTSGTYEQYF
TRBV27	TRBJ2-5	CASSLIGWGTGLQETQYF
TRBV12-3/TRBV12-4	TRBJ2-2	CASSFSRNTGELFF
TRBV12-3/TRBV12-4	TRBJ1-2	CAIPRTPYSYTF
TRBV3-1	TRBJ1-3	CASSDRWGAIGNTIYF
TRBV13	TRBJ2-7	CASTKEPGLAVYEQYF
TRBV7-6	TRBJ2-2	CASSLLSGIGVGELFF
TRBV30	TRBJ1-1	CAWSRRWGSNTEAFF
TRBV7-9	TRBJ1-4	CASSPTSTNEKLFF
TRBV9	TRBJ2-2	CASSVDSNSAGELFF
TRBV7-3	TRBJ2-3	CASSSAVADTQYF
TRBV3-1	TRBJ2-5	CASSPRDSQETQYF
TRBV27	TRBJ1-2	CASSLSGQGYGYTF
TRBV12-3/TRBV12-4	TRBJ2-7	CASSGGTDYEQYF
TRBV6-1	TRBJ2-1	CASSNTGGAYNEQFF
TRBV20-1	TRBJ2-5	CSAPPIADLQETQYF
TRBV9	TRBJ2-3	CASSVSGGDTDTQYF